These T cell receptor beta chains were read from a single sample in a study of blood T cell repertoires in COVID-19. Here immunoSEQ multiplex PCR was the method, and the copy in TCRdb shows in-frame clones only, minus some. The repertoire holds fewer than 450,000 clones, with roughly 86% as singletons. What was sequenced was PBMCs or T cells enriched from blood (not recorded which). Receptors originate from a middle-aged woman with acute COVID-19. CDR3s include the opening cysteine and the closing phenylalanine or tryptophan.

J gene	V gene	CDR3 protein
TRBJ2-5	TRBV12-3/TRBV12-4	CASSAGGRETQYF
TRBJ1-5	TRBV27	CASRATGVGGNQPQHF
TRBJ2-1	TRBV5-1	CASSSGTSVSYNEQFF
TRBJ1-6	TRBV7-9	CASSLWTGGTNSPLHF
TRBJ1-1	TRBV7-9	CASSHSTEAFF
TRBJ1-2	TRBV19	CASSYTRTGDLDGYTF
TRBJ2-1	TRBV30	CAWSVTFTRDEQFF
TRBJ1-1	TRBV6-5	CASSPTTGGVTEAFF
TRBJ1-2	TRBV5-1	CASSVNYRDLYGYTF
TRBJ2-3	TRBV5-4	CASSFASGQGDTQYF
TRBJ1-1	TRBV30	CAWREQWNTEAFF
TRBJ2-5	TRBV7-9	CASTDRGSQETQYF
TRBJ2-1	TRBV12-5	CASGLGHIGGAGAYNEQFF
TRBJ2-2	TRBV30	CAWSSGSTGELFF
TRBJ1-1	TRBV7-9	CASSSRDSNTEAFF
TRBJ1-6	TRBV1	CTSSHRPGLGNSPLHF
TRBJ1-1	TRBV7-9	CASSLYGTKNTEAFF
TRBJ1-6	TRBV10-2	CASTLTGGSNSPLHF
TRBJ2-2	TRBV7-9	CASSLYRTTGELFF
TRBJ1-4	TRBV4-1	CASSQDEYRVSNEKLFF
TRBJ2-1	TRBV19	CASSIGTGANNEQFF
TRBJ1-2	TRBV3-1/TRBV3-2	CASSLEGGGYTF
TRBJ1-5	TRBV2	CASSDHRDNQPQHF
TRBJ2-7	TRBV5-4	CASSFWDRGPYEQYF
TRBJ2-2	TRBV19	CASREPGLAGLTTGELFF
TRBJ2-1	TRBV7-9	CASSSGTSGGPSYNEQFF
TRBJ2-3	TRBV27	CASSPYRGPSTDTQYF
TRBJ2-7	TRBV12-3/TRBV12-4	CASSSYGVHEQYF
TRBJ2-1	TRBV11-2	CASTKGGIAGGPSNEQFF
TRBJ1-4	TRBV4-1	CASSQEPGNPNEKLFF
TRBJ1-2	TRBV28	CASSPPRGTGVNRADYGYTF
TRBJ2-2	TRBV7-9	CASSTLPGQGAGELFF
TRBJ2-5	TRBV19	CASSIGTAFPETQYF
TRBJ2-7	TRBV24-1	CATSGGSSYEQYF
TRBJ2-1	TRBV5-4	CASSGGYNEQFF
TRBJ2-7	TRBV7-9	CASSPLGGLGYEQYF
TRBJ2-3	TRBV7-9	CASSPGPPSDTQYF
TRBJ1-1	TRBV6-5	CASSSFRGAVTEAFF
TRBJ2-2	TRBV3-1/TRBV3-2	CASSQVSRTGVTGELFF
TRBJ2-5	TRBV19	CASSLGTSETQYF
TRBJ1-5	TRBV4-1	CASSQETGGNQPQHF
TRBJ1-2	TRBV2	CASSAGQVLGGYTF
TRBJ2-3	TRBV12-5	CASGFHPASVPLVDTQYF
TRBJ1-1	TRBV10-3	CAISGVRGNTEAFF
TRBJ1-4	TRBV18	CASSQPGQGELWPSNEKLFF
TRBJ2-1	TRBV6-5	CASSYSGGDNEQFF
TRBJ1-5	TRBV30	CAWSTQGNQPQHF
TRBJ2-1	TRBV7-9	CASSKDSGNSYNEQFF
TRBJ2-7	TRBV6-5	CASSYRRTGYYEQYF
-	TRBV3-1/TRBV3-2	CASSQDGTGLYEQYF
TRBJ1-1	TRBV12-5	CASGLTRTGVATEAFF
TRBJ1-4	TRBV7-9	CASSPGQGANEKLFF
TRBJ1-1	TRBV30	CAWSKQGGGAEAFF
TRBJ2-3	TRBV27	CASSRKPGRDTQYF
TRBJ2-7	TRBV27	CASSLAQGYEQYF
TRBJ2-3	TRBV10-3	CAATGSDTQYF
TRBJ1-2	TRBV20-1	CSASKQGLSNYGYTF
TRBJ2-5	TRBV25-1	CASSDRRVQETQYF
TRBJ2-7	TRBV5-1	CASSPDRGKYEQYF